These 10 T cell receptor beta chains were sequenced from one sample in a study of breast tumors, draining lymph nodes, adjacent tissues (dated by TCRdb to about 2016). The library relied on multiplex PCR. The instrument given in TCRdb is Illumina HiSeq 2000. TCRdb redid the processing of the public reads, applying fastp at Q25 and MiXCR, and retained in-frame beta chains. Entries are consolidated by CDR3 protein sequence, retaining the most common genes and DNA. The sample contains 180,000 or so distinct CDR3 sequences, approximately 30% of them found a single time. The ten largest clones capture about 4.1% of the sample. Lymph node samples were obtained from the axillary draining lymph nodes of breast cancer patients. Sequencing was carried out using axillary lymph node tissue. These receptors were collected from a female donor with breast cancer. Some clones in this sample may be carry-over from other donors' samples.

At least ten counts were recorded for this clonotype. The V and J genes are TRBV9 and TRBJ2-2; 8 nucleotides align to TRBD2. Germline trimming cut 0 bases from V and 5 bases from J; bases unmatched to any gene: 12. The germline V gene encodes CDR1 SGDLS and CDR2 YYNGEE. The CDR3 extends over 18 amino acids. CDR3 region: CASSVGPGGPGRTGELFF. CDR3 coding DNA: TGTGCCAGCAGCGTAGGTCCGGGGGGGCCTGGAAGAACCGGGGAGCTGTTTTTT.

This clonotype was recorded many times. The chain combines TRBV6-6 with TRBJ2-3, with D possibly TRBD1 on 5 matching bases. Deletions cut 5 bases from V and 8 bases from J, with 20 bases between. The CDR3 runs 15 residues. Germline V gene sequence: CDR1 MNHNY, CDR2 SVGAGI (reference sequence). CDR3 protein: CASSHPPIGEGTQYF. The CDR3, as DNA: TGTGCCAGCAGTCACCCCCCGATAGGGGAAGGTACGCAGTATTTT.

This clonotype was found many times. V gene TRBV5-1 combines with J gene TRBJ2-1; unclear D gene. The germline V and J ends were trimmed by 0 bases and 5 bases, with 18 bases remaining between them. The CDR3 runs 17 residues. The germline gives CDR1 SGHRS, CDR2 YFSETQ. The DNA for the CDR3 is TGCGCCAGCAGCTTGGTGTCCTGGGAAAGGCCCAACAATGAGCAGTTCTTC. This gives the protein CASSLVSWERPNNEQFF.

Concerning this clonotype: The DNA is left out, because the CDR3 cannot be placed on it with certainty; the CDR3 is given as TCRdb lists it. The V gene is TRBV10-3, the J gene TRBJ1-3; no DNA check was done on the table's D call, TRBD1. The CDR3 sequence runs 20 residues, both termini included. CDR1 is ENHRY and CDR2 is SYGVKD in the germline V gene. CDR3 sequence reads: CAISDPRRAEAFFGQGTIYF.

This clonotype was seen at least ten times. The chain has TRBV19 and TRBJ1-2; 9 bases are shared with TRBD1. This CDR3 comprises 15 residues. Trimming took 7 bases from V and 4 from J; bases not matched to a gene: 10. Germline assignment: CDR1 LNHDA and CDR2 SQIVND (reference sequence). The CDR3 DNA follows: TGTGCCAGTAATGCACAGGGGGCCCGGAGCTATGGCTACACCTTC. Amino acids: CASNAQGARSYGYTF.

As regards this clonotype: This may be a read error: a much more frequent sequence differs by one nucleotide. The chain joins TRBV28 to TRBJ1-6; D not certain. The CDR3 covers 15 residues. Trimming removed 5 bases from V and 9 bases from J, with 17 bases in between. Germline V gene data show CDR1 as MDHEN and CDR2 as SYDVKM. Here the CDR3 DNA reads TGTGCCAGCAGTGAATTAGTGAGGGATAGTTCACCCCTCCACTTT. This codes for CASSELVRDSSPLHF.

Many counts were recorded for this clonotype. The conserved phenylalanine or tryptophan is not found at the CDR3 terminus, so this likely reflects a read error. No DNA is shown, since the ends of the CDR3 on it are uncertain; the CDR3 is the one TCRdb lists. This rearrangement joins TRBV12-3 or TRBV12-4 to TRBJ1-2; no DNA check was done on the table's D call, TRBD1. The CDR3 length is 9 residues, termini included. This CDR3 is CANPGQGVN.

This clonotype came up many times. The chain has TRBV3-1 and TRBJ2-3; the match to TRBD2 covers 7 bases. Germline assignment: CDR1 LGHDT and CDR2 YNNKEL (reference sequence). The CDR3 is 16 residues long. The trim removed 3 bases at V and 1 base at J, leaving 7 bases unmatched. The chain's CDR3 is CASSQFSAGGTDTQYF. DNA of the CDR3: TGTGCCAGCAGCCAGTTTTCCGCGGGAGGCACAGATACGCAGTATTTT.

With regard to this clonotype: One base away lies a much larger clone, so this may be a sequencing read error. The chain recombines TRBV20-1 with TRBJ2-7, with D perhaps assigned TRBD1 or TRBD2 (5 bases each). The V end lost 6 bases, the J end lost 6 bases, and 21 bases lay between the germline ends. This CDR3 region has 14 residues. Germline loops: CDR1 DFQATT, CDR2 SNEGSKA (reference sequence). This CDR3 reads CSAPGTATASEQYF. The CDR3 bases are TGCAGTGCGCCCGGGACGGCTACCGCCTCCGAGCAGTACTTC.

Worth noting for this clonotype: An end of the junction does not agree with germline; a read error may underlie this. This sequence joins TRBV9 and TRBJ1-4, with D perhaps matching TRBD1 (5 bases). Germline V gives CDR1 SGDLS, CDR2 YYNGEE. The CDR3 length is 13 residues. The CDR3 loop is CASSSGANEKLFF. In DNA form, the CDR3 reads TGTGCCAGCAGTAGCGGGGCTAATGAAAAGCTGTTTTTT.